Sequencing of this T cell receptor beta chain was carried out in a study of naive and memory T cell subsets. From germline, CDR1 is MGHRA and CDR2 YSYEKL. The CDR3 runs 18 residues. Unmatched junction bases numbered 11, after V lost 1 base and J lost 5 bases. This clonotype was recorded a few times. Two oligonucleotides, mixed equimolar, formed the beta constant-region primer covering TRBC1 and TRBC2. Ligated cDNA was amplified by four rounds of PCR with nested alpha and beta constant-region primers and SP2. MiXCR, applied by TCRdb to the UMI-ligation and nested PCR reads, yields one record per CDR3 protein. The data hold 130,000 to 150,000 distinct CDR3 sequences, with about 17% observed a single time.

The sequencing input was naive CD4+ T cells from blood. The chain joins TRBV4-1 to TRBJ2-5; 12 nucleotides match TRBD2. This TCR derives from a human donor in good health. The CDR3 DNA follows: TGCGCCAGCAGCCAAGGATCCCTAGCGGGAGGGCCTGGGGAGACCCAGTACTTC. Translated, it gives CASSQGSLAGGPGETQYF.